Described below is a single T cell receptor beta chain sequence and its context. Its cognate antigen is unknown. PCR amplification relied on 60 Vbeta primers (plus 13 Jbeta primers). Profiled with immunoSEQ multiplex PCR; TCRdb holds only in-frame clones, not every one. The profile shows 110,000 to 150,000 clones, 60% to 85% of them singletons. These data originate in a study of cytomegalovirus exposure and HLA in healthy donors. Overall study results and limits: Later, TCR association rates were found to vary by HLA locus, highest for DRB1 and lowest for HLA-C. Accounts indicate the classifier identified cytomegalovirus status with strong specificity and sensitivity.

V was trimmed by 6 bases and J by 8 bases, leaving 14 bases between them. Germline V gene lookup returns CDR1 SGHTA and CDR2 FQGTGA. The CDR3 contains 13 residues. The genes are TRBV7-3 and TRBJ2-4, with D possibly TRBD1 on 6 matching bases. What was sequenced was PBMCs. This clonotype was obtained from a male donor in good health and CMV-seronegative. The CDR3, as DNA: TGTGCCAGCAGTTATGGGGGCAGGGACATTCAGTACTTC. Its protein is CASSYGGRDIQYF. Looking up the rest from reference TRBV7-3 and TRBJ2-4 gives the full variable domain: GAGVSQTPSNKVTEKGKYVELRCDPISGHTALYWYRQSLGQGPEFLIYFQGTGAADDSGLPNDRFFAVRPEGSVSTLKIQRTERGDSAVYLCASSYGGRDIQYFGAGTRLSVL.